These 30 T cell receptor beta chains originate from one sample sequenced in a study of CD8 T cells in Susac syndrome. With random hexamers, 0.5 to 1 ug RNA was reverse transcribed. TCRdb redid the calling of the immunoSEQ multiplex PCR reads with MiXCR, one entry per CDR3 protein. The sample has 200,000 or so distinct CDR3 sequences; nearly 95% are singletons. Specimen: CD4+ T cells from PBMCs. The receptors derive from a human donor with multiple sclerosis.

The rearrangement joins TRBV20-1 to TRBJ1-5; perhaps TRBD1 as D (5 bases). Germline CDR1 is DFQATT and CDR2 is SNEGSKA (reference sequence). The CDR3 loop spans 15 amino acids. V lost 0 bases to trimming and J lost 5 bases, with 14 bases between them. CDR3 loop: CSAREEGFDHQPQHF. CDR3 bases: TGCAGTGCTAGAGAAGAGGGGTTTGACCATCAGCCCCAGCATTTT.

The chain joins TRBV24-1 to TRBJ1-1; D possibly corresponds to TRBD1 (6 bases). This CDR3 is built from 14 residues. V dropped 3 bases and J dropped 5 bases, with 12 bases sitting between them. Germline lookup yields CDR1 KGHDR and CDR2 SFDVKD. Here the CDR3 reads CATSDREGGTEAFF. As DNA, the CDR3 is TGTGCCACCAGTGATCGTGAGGGGGGGACTGAAGCTTTCTTT.

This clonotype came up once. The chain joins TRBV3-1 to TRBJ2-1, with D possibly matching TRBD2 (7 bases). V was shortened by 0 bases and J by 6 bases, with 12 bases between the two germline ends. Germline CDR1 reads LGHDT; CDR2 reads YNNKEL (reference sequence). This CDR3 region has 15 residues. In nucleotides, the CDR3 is TGTGCCAGCAGCCAAGATGGGGGGGGCCCCAATGAGCAGTTCTTC. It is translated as CASSQDGGGPNEQFF.

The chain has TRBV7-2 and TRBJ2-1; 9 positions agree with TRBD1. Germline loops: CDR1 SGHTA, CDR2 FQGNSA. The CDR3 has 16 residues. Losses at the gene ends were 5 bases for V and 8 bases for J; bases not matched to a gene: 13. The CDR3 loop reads CASSPHTRTGVHEQFF. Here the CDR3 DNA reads TGTGCCAGCAGCCCCCACACGCGGACAGGGGTCCATGAGCAGTTCTTC.

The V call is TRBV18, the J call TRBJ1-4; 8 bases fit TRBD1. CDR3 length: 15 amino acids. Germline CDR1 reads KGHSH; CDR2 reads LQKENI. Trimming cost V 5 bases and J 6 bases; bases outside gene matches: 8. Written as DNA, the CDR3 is TGTGCCAGCTCAATCGCAGGGGGCGAGGATGAAAAACTGTTTTTT. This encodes CASSIAGGEDEKLFF.

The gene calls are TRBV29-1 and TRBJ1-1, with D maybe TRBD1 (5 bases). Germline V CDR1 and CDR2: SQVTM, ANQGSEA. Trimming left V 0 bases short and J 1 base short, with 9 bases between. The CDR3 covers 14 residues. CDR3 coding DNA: TGCAGCGTTGAAGACTGGGGGGGGAACACTGAAGCTTTCTTT. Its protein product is CSVEDWGGNTEAFF.

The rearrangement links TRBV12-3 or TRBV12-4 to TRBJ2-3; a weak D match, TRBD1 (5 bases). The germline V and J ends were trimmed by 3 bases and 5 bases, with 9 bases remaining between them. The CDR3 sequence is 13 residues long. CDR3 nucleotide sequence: TGTGCCAGCAGTTTCTCCAGGGAAGATACGCAGTATTTT. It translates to CASSFSREDTQYF.

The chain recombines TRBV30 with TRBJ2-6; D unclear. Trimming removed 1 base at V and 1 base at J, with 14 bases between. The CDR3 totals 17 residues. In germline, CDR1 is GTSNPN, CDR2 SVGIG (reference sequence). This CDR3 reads CAWSEIGTLSGANVLTF. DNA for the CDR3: TGTGCCTGGAGTGAGATAGGAACTCTATCTGGGGCCAACGTCCTGACTTTC.

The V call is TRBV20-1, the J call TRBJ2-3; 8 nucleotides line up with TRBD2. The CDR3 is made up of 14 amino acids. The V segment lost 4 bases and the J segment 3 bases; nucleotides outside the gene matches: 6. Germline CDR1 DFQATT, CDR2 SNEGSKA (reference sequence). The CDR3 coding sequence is TGCAGTGCTATCGGGAGGGCCCTAACAGATACGCAGTATTTT. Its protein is CSAIGRALTDTQYF.

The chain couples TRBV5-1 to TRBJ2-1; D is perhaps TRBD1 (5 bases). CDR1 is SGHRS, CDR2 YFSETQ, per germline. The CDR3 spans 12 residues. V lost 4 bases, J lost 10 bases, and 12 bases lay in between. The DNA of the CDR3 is TGCGCCAGCAGCCTGGACAAAAGGGAGCAGTTCTTC. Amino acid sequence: CASSLDKREQFF.

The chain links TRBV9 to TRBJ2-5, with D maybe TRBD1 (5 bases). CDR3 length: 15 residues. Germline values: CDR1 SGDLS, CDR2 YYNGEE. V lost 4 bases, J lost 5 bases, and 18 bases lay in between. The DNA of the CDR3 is TGTGCCAGCAGCCCCTGGGGATCCGCAGGGGAGACCCAGTACTTC. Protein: CASSPWGSAGETQYF.

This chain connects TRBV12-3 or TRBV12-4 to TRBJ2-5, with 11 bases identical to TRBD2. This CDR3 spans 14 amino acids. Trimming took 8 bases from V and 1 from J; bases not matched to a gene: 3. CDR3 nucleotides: TGTGCCAGCGCCCTAGCGGGAGGCCAAGAGACCCAGTACTTC. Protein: CASALAGGQETQYF.

CDR3 sequence: CATSATGQGNYGYTF. In DNA, the CDR3 is TGTGCCACCAGTGCGACGGGACAGGGGAACTATGGCTACACCTTC. The chain is built from TRBV24-1 and TRBJ1-2, with TRBD1 matching 10 bases. The ends lost 5 bases at V and 2 bases at J; junction bases unmatched: 4. This CDR3 has 15 amino acids. Germline V CDR1 and CDR2: KGHDR, SFDVKD.

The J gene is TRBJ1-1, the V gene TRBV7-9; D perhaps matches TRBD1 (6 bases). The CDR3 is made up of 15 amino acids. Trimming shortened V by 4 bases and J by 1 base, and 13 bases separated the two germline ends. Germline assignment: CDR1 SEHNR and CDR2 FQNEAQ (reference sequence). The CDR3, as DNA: TGTGCCAGCAGCTGGAGAGGGGGGGAGAACACTGAAGCTTTCTTT. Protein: CASSWRGGENTEAFF.

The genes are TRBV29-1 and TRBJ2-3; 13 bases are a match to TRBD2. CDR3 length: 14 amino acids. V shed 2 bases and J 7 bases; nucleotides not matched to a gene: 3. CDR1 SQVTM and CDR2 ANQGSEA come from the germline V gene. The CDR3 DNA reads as TGCAGCGTTGAATGGACTAGCGGGAGAAATACGCAGTATTTT. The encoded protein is CSVEWTSGRNTQYF.

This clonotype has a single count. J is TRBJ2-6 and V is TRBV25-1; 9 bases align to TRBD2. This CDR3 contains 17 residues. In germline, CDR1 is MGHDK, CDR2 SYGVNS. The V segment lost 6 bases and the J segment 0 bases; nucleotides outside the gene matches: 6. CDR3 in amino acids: CASRGLAGASGANVLTF. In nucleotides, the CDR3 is TGTGCCAGCAGAGGATTAGCGGGGGCCTCTGGGGCCAACGTCCTGACTTTC.

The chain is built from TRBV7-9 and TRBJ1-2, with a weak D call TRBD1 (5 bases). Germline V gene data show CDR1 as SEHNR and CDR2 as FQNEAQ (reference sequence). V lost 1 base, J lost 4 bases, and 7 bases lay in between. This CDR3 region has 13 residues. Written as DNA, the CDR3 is TGTGCCAGCAGCTTAGAAGACAGCTATGGCTACACCTTC. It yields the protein CASSLEDSYGYTF.

CDR3 DNA sequence: TGTGCCAGCAGCCCCCTATGGGGTGGCTACGAGCAGTACTTC. Translating gives CASSPLWGGYEQYF. The J gene is TRBJ2-7, the V gene TRBV27, with unresolved D. This CDR3 has 14 amino acids. Trimming pared 6 bases from V and 3 bases from J, leaving 15 bases between. The germline V gene has CDR1 MNHEY and CDR2 SMNVEV (reference sequence).

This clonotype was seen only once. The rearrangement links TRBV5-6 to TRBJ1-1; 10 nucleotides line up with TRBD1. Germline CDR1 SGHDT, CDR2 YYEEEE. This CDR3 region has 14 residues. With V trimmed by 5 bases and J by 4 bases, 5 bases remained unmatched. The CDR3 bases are TGTGCCAGCAGGAGGACAGGGGGTAGCACTGAAGCTTTCTTT. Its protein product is CASRRTGGSTEAFF.

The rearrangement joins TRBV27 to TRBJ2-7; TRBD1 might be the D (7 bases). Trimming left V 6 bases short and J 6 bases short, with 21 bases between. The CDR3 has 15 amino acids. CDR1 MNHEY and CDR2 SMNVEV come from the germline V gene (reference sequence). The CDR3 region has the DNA TGTGCCAGCAGCTCAGGGGGGTTAGGTAGGGGCGAGCAGTACTTC. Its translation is CASSSGGLGRGEQYF.

The DNA of the CDR3 is TGCAGCGTTACCAGGACCGCGAGGACTGAAGCTTTCTTT. This codes for CSVTRTARTEAFF. The genes are TRBV29-1 and TRBJ1-1; D unclear. Trimming took 5 bases from V and 5 from J, leaving 15 bases between them. This CDR3 has 13 amino acids. The V gene's germline CDR1 is SQVTM and CDR2 ANQGSEA. The entire variable domain, with the rest obtained from reference TRBV29-1 and TRBJ1-1, is as follows: SAVISQKPSRDICQRGTSLTIQCQVDSQVTMMFWYRQQPGQSLTLIATANQGSEATYESGFVIDKFPISRPNLTFSTLTVSNMSPEDSSIYLCSVTRTARTEAFFGQGTRLTVV.

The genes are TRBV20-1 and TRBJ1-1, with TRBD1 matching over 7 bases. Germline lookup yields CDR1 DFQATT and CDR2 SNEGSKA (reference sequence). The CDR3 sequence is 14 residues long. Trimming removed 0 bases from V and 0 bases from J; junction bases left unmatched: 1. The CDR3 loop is CSAREGQMNTEAFF. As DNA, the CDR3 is TGCAGTGCTAGAGAGGGACAGATGAACACTGAAGCTTTCTTT.

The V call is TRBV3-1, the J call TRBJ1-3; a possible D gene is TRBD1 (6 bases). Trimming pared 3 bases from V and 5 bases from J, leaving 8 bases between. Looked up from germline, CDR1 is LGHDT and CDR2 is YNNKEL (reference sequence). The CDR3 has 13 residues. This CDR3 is CASSHRGRNTIYF. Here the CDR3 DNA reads TGTGCCAGCAGCCACAGGGGCAGAAACACCATATATTTT.

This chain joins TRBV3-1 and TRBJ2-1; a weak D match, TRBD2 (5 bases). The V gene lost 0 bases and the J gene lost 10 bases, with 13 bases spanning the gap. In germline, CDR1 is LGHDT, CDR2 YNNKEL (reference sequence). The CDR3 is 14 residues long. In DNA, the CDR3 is TGTGCCAGCAGCCAAGATCCGTTTGGCGGGGAGCAGTTCTTC. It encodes CASSQDPFGGEQFF.

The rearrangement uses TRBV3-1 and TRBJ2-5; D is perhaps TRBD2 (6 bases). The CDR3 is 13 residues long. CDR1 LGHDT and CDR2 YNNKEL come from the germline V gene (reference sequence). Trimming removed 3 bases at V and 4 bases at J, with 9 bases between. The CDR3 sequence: CASSQRGGETQYF. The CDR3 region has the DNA TGTGCCAGCAGCCAGCGGGGTGGAGAGACCCAGTACTTC.

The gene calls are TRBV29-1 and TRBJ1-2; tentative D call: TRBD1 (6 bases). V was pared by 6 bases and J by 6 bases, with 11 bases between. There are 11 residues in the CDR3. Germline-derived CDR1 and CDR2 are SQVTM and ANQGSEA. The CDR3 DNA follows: TGCAGCGTCCAACAGGGTGATGGCTACACCTTC. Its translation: CSVQQGDGYTF.

The CDR3 DNA is TGTGCCAGCAGTTCCGGGACAGGTGCCTCCTACGAGCAGTACTTC. This sequence encodes CASSSGTGASYEQYF. The chain uses TRBV12-3 or TRBV12-4 and TRBJ2-7, with 8 positions matching TRBD1. The CDR3 extends over 15 amino acids. The J segment lost 0 bases and the V segment lost 4 bases, leaving 5 bases of the junction unmatched.

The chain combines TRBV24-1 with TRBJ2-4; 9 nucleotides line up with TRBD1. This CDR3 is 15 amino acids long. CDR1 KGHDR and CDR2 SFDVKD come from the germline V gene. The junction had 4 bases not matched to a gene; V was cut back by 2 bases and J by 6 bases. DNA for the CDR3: TGTGCCACCAGTGATTCGAGACAGGGGGTAAACATTCAGTACTTC. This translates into CATSDSRQGVNIQYF.

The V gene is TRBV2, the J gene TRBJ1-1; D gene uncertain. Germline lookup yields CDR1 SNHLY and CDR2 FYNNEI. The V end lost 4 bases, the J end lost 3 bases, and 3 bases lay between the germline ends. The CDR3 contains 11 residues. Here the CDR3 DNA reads TGTGCCAGCAGTGTGTACACTGAAGCTTTCTTT. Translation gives CASSVYTEAFF.

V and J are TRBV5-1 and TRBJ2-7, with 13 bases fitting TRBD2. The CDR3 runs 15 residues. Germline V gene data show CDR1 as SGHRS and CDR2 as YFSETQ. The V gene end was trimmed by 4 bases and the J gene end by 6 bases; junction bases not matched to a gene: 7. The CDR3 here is CASSPGLAGVGEQYF. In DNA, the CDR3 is TGCGCCAGCAGCCCCGGACTAGCGGGAGTAGGCGAGCAGTACTTC.